This TCR beta chain was recorded in a study of cytomegalovirus exposure and HLA in healthy donors. At sampling all donors were nominally healthy, likely with unrecorded immune exposures. Remarks on this clone: Its antigen remains unidentified.

Study-wide results and limits: No immune exposure information besides CMV serostatus was available. Presence/absence results assume similar sequencing depth per donor, which may not hold.

Germline V gene lookup returns CDR1 SGHDT and CDR2 YYEEEE. Trimming shortened V by 4 bases and J by 3 bases, and 10 bases separated the two germline ends. The CDR3 sequence is 13 residues long. Both 60 Vbeta primers and 13 Jbeta primers went into the PCR. Here immunoSEQ multiplex PCR was the method, and the copy in TCRdb shows in-frame clones only, minus some. The sample holds approximately 210,000 clones, approximately 79% seen once. This clonotype was sampled from a male donor in good health and CMV-seronegative. V is TRBV5-6 and J is TRBJ1-1; D remains ambiguous. The sample was PBMCs. CDR3 DNA sequence: TGTGCCAGCAGCCTGGCGGGTTACACTGAAGCTTTCTTT. Protein: CASSLAGYTEAFF.